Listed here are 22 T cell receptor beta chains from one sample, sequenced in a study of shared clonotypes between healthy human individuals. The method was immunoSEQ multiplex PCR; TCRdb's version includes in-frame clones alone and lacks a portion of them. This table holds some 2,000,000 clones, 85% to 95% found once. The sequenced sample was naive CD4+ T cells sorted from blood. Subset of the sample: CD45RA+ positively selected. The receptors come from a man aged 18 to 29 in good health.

The CDR3 sequence is CASSLGKGEKLFF. CDR3 DNA sequence: TGCGCCAGCAGCCTTGGGAAGGGTGAAAAACTGTTTTTT. The J gene is TRBJ1-4, the V gene TRBV5-1; D not certain. The CDR3 covers 13 residues. Between the trimmed V and J ends, which lost 4 bases and 7 bases, there was a span of 11 bases. Germline CDR1 reads SGHRS; CDR2 reads YFSETQ.

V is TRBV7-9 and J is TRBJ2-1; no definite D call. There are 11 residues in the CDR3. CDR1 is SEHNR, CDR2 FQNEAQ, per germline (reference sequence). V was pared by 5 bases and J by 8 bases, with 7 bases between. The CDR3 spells CASSRYDEQFF. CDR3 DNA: TGTGCCAGCAGCCGTTACGATGAGCAGTTCTTC. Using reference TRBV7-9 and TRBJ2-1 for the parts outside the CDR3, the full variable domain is DTGVSQNPRHKITKRGQNVTFRCDPISEHNRLYWYRQTLGQGPEFLTYFQNEAQLEKSRLLSDRFSAERPKGSFSTLEIQRTEQGDSAMYLCASSRYDEQFFGPGTRLTVL.

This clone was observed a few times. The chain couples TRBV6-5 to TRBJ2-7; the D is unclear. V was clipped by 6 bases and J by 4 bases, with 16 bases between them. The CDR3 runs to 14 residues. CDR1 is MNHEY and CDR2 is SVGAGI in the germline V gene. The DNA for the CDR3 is TGTGCCAGCAGCGCGCCCGGGTCGTCGTACGAGCAGTACTTC. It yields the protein CASSAPGSSYEQYF.

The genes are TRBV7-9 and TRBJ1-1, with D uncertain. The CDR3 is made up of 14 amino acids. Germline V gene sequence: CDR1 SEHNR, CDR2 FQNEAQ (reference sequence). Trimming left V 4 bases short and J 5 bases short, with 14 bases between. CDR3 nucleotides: TGTGCCAGCAGCTCCTCTTCGGCGGGTACTGAAGCTTTCTTT. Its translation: CASSSSSAGTEAFF.

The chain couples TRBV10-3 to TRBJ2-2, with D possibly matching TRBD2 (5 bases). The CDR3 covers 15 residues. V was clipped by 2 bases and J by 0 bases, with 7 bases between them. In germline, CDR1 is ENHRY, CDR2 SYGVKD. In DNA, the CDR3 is TGTGCCATCAGTGAGAGCGGACCGAACACCGGGGAGCTGTTTTTT. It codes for CAISESGPNTGELFF.

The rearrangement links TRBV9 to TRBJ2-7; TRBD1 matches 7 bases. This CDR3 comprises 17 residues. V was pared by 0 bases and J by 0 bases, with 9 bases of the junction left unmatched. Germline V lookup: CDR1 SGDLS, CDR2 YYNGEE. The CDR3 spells CASSVGGLGDSSYEQYF. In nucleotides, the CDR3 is TGTGCCAGCAGCGTAGGAGGGTTGGGGGACAGCTCCTACGAGCAGTACTTC.

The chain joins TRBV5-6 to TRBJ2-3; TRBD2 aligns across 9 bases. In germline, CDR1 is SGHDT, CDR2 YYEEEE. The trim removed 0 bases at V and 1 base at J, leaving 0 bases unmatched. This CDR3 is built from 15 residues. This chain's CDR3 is CASSLGLAGTDTQYF. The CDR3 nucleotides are TGTGCCAGCAGCTTGGGACTAGCGGGCACAGATACGCAGTATTTT.

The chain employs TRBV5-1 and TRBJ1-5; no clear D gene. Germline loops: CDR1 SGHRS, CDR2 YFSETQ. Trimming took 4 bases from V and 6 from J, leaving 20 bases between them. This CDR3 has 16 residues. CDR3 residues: CASSPGLETFGQPQHF. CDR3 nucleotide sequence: TGCGCCAGCAGCCCTGGTCTGGAGACCTTCGGTCAGCCCCAGCATTTT.

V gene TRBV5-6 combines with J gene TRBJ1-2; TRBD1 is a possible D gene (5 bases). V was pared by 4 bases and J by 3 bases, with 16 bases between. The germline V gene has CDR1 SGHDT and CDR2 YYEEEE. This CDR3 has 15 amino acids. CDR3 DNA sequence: TGTGCCAGCAGCCTCCGACCTCCGGGGGACTATGGCTACACCTTC. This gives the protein CASSLRPPGDYGYTF.

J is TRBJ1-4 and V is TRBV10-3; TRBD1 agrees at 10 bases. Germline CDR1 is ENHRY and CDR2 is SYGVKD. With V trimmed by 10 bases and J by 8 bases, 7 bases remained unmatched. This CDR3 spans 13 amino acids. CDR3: CATTGGFGEKLFF. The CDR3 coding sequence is TGTGCCACGACAGGGGGCTTTGGGGAAAAACTGTTTTTT.

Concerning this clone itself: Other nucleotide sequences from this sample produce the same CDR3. The CDR3 bases are TGTGCCATCGGGGGGCTGTCCTACGAGCAGTACTTC. Amino acids: CAIGGLSYEQYF. The J gene is TRBJ2-7, the V gene TRBV10-3; possibly TRBD1 or TRBD2 for D (6 bases each). This CDR3 has 12 amino acids. The V gene's germline CDR1 is ENHRY and CDR2 SYGVKD. Trimming cost V 8 bases and J 1 base, with 9 bases left between them.

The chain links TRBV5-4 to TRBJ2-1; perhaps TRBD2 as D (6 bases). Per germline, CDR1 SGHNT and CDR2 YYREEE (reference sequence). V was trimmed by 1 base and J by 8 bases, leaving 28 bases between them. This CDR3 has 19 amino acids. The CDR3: CASSLLRGSPQTYNDEQFF. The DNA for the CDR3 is TGTGCCAGCAGCTTGCTTCGGGGGTCCCCCCAGACCTACAATGATGAGCAGTTCTTC.

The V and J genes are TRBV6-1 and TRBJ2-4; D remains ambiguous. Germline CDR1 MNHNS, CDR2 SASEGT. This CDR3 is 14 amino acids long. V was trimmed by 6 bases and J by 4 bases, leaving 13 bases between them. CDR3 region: CASRPDTGKNIQYF. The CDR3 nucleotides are TGTGCCAGCAGGCCCGACACGGGTAAAAACATTCAGTACTTC.

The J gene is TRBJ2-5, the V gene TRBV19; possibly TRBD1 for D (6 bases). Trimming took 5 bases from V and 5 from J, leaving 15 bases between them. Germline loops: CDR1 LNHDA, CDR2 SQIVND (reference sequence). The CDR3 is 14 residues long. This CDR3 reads CASSARQDWETQYF. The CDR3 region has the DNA TGTGCCAGTAGTGCTCGACAGGATTGGGAGACCCAGTACTTC. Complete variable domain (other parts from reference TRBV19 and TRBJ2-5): DGGITQSPKYLFRKEGQNVTLSCEQNLNHDAMYWYRQDPGQGLRLIYYSQIVNDFQKGDIAEGYSVSREKKESFPLTVTSAQKNPTAFYLCASSARQDWETQYFGPGTRLLVL.

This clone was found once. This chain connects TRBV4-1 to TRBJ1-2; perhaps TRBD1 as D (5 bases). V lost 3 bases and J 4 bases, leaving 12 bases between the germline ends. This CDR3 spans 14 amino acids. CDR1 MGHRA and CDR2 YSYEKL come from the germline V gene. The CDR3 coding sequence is TGCGCCAGCAGCCACCCTGGGGACCCCTATGGCTACACCTTC. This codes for CASSHPGDPYGYTF.

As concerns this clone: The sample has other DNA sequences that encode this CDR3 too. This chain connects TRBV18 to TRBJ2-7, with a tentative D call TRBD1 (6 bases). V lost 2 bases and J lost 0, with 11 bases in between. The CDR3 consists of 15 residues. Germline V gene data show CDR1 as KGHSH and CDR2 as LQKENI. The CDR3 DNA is TGTGCCAGCTCACCAGGGGGACAAACCTCCTACGAGCAGTACTTC. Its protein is CASSPGGQTSYEQYF.

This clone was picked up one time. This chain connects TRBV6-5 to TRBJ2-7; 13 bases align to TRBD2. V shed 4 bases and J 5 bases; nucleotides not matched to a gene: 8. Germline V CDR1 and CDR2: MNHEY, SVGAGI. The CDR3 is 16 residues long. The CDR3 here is CASSSPTSGRPHEQYF. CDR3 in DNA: TGTGCCAGCAGTTCTCCGACTAGCGGGAGGCCCCACGAGCAGTACTTC.

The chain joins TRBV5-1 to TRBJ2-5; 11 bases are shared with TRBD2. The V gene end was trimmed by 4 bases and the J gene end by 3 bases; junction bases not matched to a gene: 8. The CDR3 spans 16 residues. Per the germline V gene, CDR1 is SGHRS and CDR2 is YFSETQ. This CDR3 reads CASSRTGTSGEETQYF. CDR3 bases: TGCGCCAGCAGCCGCACCGGGACTAGCGGTGAAGAGACCCAGTACTTC. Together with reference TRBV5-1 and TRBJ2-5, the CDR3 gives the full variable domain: KAGVTQTPRYLIKTRGQQVTLSCSPISGHRSVSWYQQTPGQGLQFLFEYFSETQRNKGNFPGRFSGRQFSNSRSEMNVSTLELGDSALYLCASSRTGTSGEETQYFGPGTRLLVL.

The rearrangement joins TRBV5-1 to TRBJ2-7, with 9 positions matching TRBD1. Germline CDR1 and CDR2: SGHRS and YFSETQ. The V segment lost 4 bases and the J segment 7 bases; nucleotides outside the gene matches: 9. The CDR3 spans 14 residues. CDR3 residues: CASSGSGTGWEQYF. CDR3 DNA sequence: TGCGCCAGCAGCGGATCCGGGACAGGGTGGGAGCAGTACTTC. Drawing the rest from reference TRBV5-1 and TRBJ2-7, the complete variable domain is KAGVTQTPRYLIKTRGQQVTLSCSPISGHRSVSWYQQTPGQGLQFLFEYFSETQRNKGNFPGRFSGRQFSNSRSEMNVSTLELGDSALYLCASSGSGTGWEQYFGPGTRLTVT.

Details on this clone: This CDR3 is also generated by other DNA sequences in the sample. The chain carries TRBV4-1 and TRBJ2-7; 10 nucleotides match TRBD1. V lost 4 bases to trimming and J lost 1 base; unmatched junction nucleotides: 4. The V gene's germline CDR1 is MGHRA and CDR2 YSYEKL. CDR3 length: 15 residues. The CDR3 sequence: CASSRGTGVSYEQYF. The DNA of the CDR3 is TGCGCCAGCAGCCGCGGGACAGGGGTTTCCTACGAGCAGTACTTC.

Here the CDR3 DNA reads TGTGCCAGCAGCCGACTTGGACAGGACCAAGAGACCCAGTACTTC. Amino acid sequence: CASSRLGQDQETQYF. The V gene is TRBV2, the J gene TRBJ2-5, with 7 bases that match TRBD1. Germline CDR1 is SNHLY and CDR2 is FYNNEI. Trimming cost V 6 bases and J 0 bases; bases outside gene matches: 7. The CDR3 runs 15 residues.

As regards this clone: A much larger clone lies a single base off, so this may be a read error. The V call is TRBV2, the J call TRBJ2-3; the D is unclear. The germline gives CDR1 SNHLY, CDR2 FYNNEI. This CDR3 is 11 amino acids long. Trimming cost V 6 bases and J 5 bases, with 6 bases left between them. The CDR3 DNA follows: TGTGCCAGCAGCCTCAAAGATACGCAGTATTTT. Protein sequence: CASSLKDTQYF.